Listed here is a single T cell receptor beta chain. Its antigen is currently not known. Per-base qualities were not stored, and no clone one base away is much larger. The cohort consisted of some 730 healthy bone marrow donors. Cohort members were all nominally healthy when sampled, although unrecorded immune exposures were likely present. The donor was CMV seronegative and was included in the group of a few hundred seronegative cohort members. A peripheral blood sample was collected from each donor, and TCR beta sequencing was performed on peripheral blood mononuclear cells. The Qiagen DNeasy Blood Extraction Kit was used to extract genomic DNA from the blood cell samples. Receptor libraries were prepared by the immunoSEQ multiplex PCR assay. For the multiplex PCR, a mixture combining 60 forward primers for TCR Vbeta segments and 13 reverse primers for TCR Jbeta segments was used. The CDR3 region of rearranged TCR beta genes was amplified from genomic DNA with a multiplex PCR assay. On the Illumina HiSeq System, the amplified TCR beta libraries were sequenced as 87-base-pair reads. As for how the authors treated the data: A later analysis tallied tens of millions of unique TCR beta chains across the 640 or so repertoires, and about 10 million of those chains were shared by two or more donors. Raw reads were error-corrected and collapsed into unique sequences with a nearest-neighbor algorithm that merged closely related sequences to remove PCR and sequencing errors. V, D and J gene segments were assigned by aligning CDR3 sequences to IMGT reference sequences. For a sequence to be retained, a match of at least six nucleotides was required to both a V gene segment and a J gene segment. Rearrangements were called productive when the CDR3 lacked stop codons and stayed in frame with V and J; all others were non-productive. CDR3 was defined by IMGT convention, running from the second conserved V-encoded cysteine to the conserved J-encoded phenylalanine. In an earlier analysis of roughly 580 of the donors, sequences lacking an unambiguous match to a single V gene segment were excluded. An earlier analysis of 587 of the donors called V segments functional above 56.7% productive rearrangements and segregating when the between-donor standard deviation exceeded 5%. A statistical classification framework was built to diagnose cytomegalovirus status from the catalog of TCR beta chain sequences. V and J gene assignment, in a later analysis, came from comparing TCR nucleotide sequences with IMGT/GENE-DB human TR gene sequences. A later analysis assigned CDR3 sequences and most-parsimonious VDJ recombination scenarios with the TCRdist pipeline. In a later analysis, each TCR beta chain was defined by its CDR3 amino acid sequence together with its V-gene family, and reads lacking a unique V-gene family were excluded. A later analysis removed 550 to 700 highly shared, low-generation-probability nucleotide sequences to deal with suspected cross-contamination and a sequencing artifact. A later analysis calculated a clonal expansion index for each public chain from normalized within-repertoire ranks of inferred template counts. In a later analysis, generation probabilities were computed using a VDJ recombination model fitted to out-of-frame rearrangements, and the results were checked against IGoR. Hypergeometric tests were used in a later analysis to score TCR-TCR, TCR-HLA and TCR-CMV co-occurrence, with a repertoire-size bias correction applied to the TCR pairs. To estimate false discovery rates, a later analysis permuted the HLA or CMV assignments 20 times. A later analysis grouped co-occurring TCRs with DBSCAN, adding TCRdist sequence similarity when clustering within HLA-allele-positive subsets. For co-occurrence clustering, repertoires with fewer than 30,000 or more than 120,000 public chains were excluded, along with a handful of repertoires with anomalous nucleotide sharing. Entries here come from immuneACCESS through TCRdb and include only in-frame sequences with V and J called. Some clones fail to appear in such tables; in the studies checked, an unresolved V gene covers under half of the shortfall, and the cause of the remainder is unknown. V and J calls and clone size come straight from that table; D and trimming were deduced from the DNA. Within this sample are more than 150,000 clones, with less than 90% of them counted one time only. The top ten clones comprise 0.2% to 0.3% of the sample.

These data originate in a study of cytomegalovirus exposure and HLA in healthy donors (dated by TCRdb to 2016 to 2017). Notes on the research overall: An earlier analysis of approximately 640 of the donors reported about 250 Gb of sequence data and some 100 million unique TCR beta sequences from roughly 180 million T cells. About 320 gigabases of sequencing data and tens of millions of unique TCR sequences were included in an early release covering several hundred HLA-typed donors. Among the approximately 420 genotyped donors, approximately 77% belonged to the genetic ancestry cluster associated with self-reported Caucasian donors. The aim of the study was to test whether cataloging public T cell receptors could identify signatures of past pathogen exposure. The study used immunosequencing to profile the T cell repertoires of approximately 690 subjects and linked those repertoires to cytomegalovirus serostatus. Besides the first cohort of 550 to 750 subjects, a separate validation cohort made up of 120 or so different subjects was used. To predict cytomegalovirus infection status, the study brought together high-throughput TCR immunosequencing, statistical association of individual TCRs with disease status, and machine learning. A later analysis re-examined previously published TCR beta repertoires from more than 650 donors and added high-resolution HLA genotyping to investigate patterns of TCR occurrence. In the later analysis, no new phenotypic data were used to find candidate immune exposures; instead, reliance was placed on TCR beta sequences and their occurrence across donors. In an earlier analysis of 500 to 650 of the donors, high-throughput TCR beta sequencing was used to judge whether each TCR beta V gene segment behaved as functional or pseudogenic. Alongside the repertoire data, information on donor age, sex, ethnicity and CMV serostatus was compiled. In a later genetic analysis, genome-wide SNP genotypes for about three fifths of the roughly 670 donors were used, and that subset was treated as a discovery cohort. All discovery cohort repertoires had been generated using a single sequencing platform. Both class I and class II loci were covered by HLA typing, at four-digit resolution. The number of donors typed differed by locus, with 629-630 for A, B, C, DRB1 and DQB1, around 520 for DQA1, approximately 570 for DPA1, and some 440 for DPB1. Several DR-DQ haplotypes were treated as single units for association and clustering because of strong linkage in the cohort. Across roughly 420 genotyped donors of the cohort, an average of about 240,000 unique TCR beta nucleotide sequences per donor were sequenced, and approximately 19% of those sequences were non-productive. Broad study findings and their caveats: Because the 87-base-pair reads could not distinguish some IMGT-functional V segments, including TRBV6-2 and TRBV6-3, those segments were excluded. V-gene and J-gene trimming of TCR beta chains was associated with a missense DCLRE1C variant in a later genetic analysis, and the association was replicated in an independent cohort. Most TCR sequences were seen in very few donors, while some public TCRs were found in many individuals. Sequencing depth was assumed to be roughly uniform across donors in the presence/absence analyses, though that assumption may not hold. In vitro tests confirmed that a few of the cytomegalovirus-associated TCR beta chains recognize cytomegalovirus antigens. The only immune exposure information available for the cohort was CMV serostatus. Assigning TCR associations to individual alleles was difficult when HLA alleles, especially DR and DQ, strongly co-occurred. The study listed 164 TCR beta chains as associated with cytomegalovirus. Because some donors lacked HLA typing at each locus, the association tests relied only on the typed subset. A later analysis reported that several top co-occurrence clusters appeared linked to parvovirus B19, influenza, CMV and Epstein-Barr virus. Compared with equally common non-associated chains, HLA-associated TCR beta chains in a later analysis were more clonally expanded and had lower generation probabilities. In an earlier analysis of approximately 590 of the donors, most TCR beta V segments were observed in productive rearrangements about 90% or about 30% of the time, broadly matching IMGT annotations. According to the authors, the approach could potentially be generalized to other disease states and immunological phenotypes. A further reported finding was that TCR beta sequences accurately predicted the HLA-A and HLA-B alleles for most subjects in the first cohort. Compared with the roughly 670-donor mean, donors in an Asian-associated ancestry cluster had fewer N-insertions in productive TCRs, according to a later genetic analysis. Linkage disequilibrium might explain the correlated functional status among segregating V segments, but an unknown experimental factor could not be excluded. The sequencing pipeline was judged likely to have produced a cluster of highly shared sequence variants as a technical artifact. Only TCR beta chains were sequenced in this cohort, and the absence of alpha or paired-chain data limited detectable features. According to a later analysis, TCR association rates differed among HLA loci, with DRB1 alleles showing the most associated TCRs and HLA-C alleles showing the fewest. In a later analysis, most CMV-associated TCR beta chains were found to appear HLA-restricted, with HLA associations seemingly driven largely by CMV exposure. The classifier was reported to diagnose cytomegalovirus status with high specificity and sensitivity in both the original and validation cohorts. Because counts were too low, around 18 rarely observed V segments, including chromosome 9 orphons, were left out of the earlier analysis of roughly 600 of the donors. Specific HLA alleles were associated with over 15,000 TCR beta sequences at a false discovery rate of 0.05 in a later analysis.

Reading the germline V gene (reference sequence) gives CDR1 LNHNV and CDR2 YYDKDF. Trimming costs V 0 bases and J 4 bases, and their ends lie 15 bases apart. Its CDR3 holds 16 amino acids, cysteine through phenylalanine. The kept DNA is CDR3 alone, 48 bases in frame from the first base. The rearranged segments are TRBV15 and TRBJ1-1; D gene: possibly TRBD1, on 6 matching bases. Source material: PBMCs. This receptor was taken from a boy younger than 18 in good health and CMV-seronegative. The CDR3: CATSRDGFEGVTEAFF. The DNA sequence is TGTGCCACCAGCAGAGATGGATTTGAGGGGGTCACTGAAGCTTTCTTT.